A selection of T cell receptor beta chains follows, all from one sample in a study of blood T cell repertoires in COVID-19. The method was immunoSEQ multiplex PCR; TCRdb's version includes in-frame clones alone and lacks a portion of them. The sample lists about 270,000 clones; approximately 81% were seen once. Sequencing was done on a sample of peripheral blood. The receptor set was obtained from a woman between 18 and 29 years old with acute or convalescent COVID-19. Each CDR3 is given with its conserved first and last residue. A D gene is named only where the DNA matches it firmly. Where a row states a size, it is once, few, many or the class of an expanded clone; other rows omit it.

D gene: TRBD1; clone size: -; J gene: TRBJ2-2; V gene: TRBV13; CDR3 protein: CASSTWDSDTGELFF; CDR3 DNA: TGTGCCAGCAGCACATGGGACAGCGACACCGGGGAGCTGTTTTTT
D gene: -; clone size: -; J gene: TRBJ2-3; V gene: TRBV7-9; CDR3 protein: CASSRTRTSTDTQYF; CDR3 DNA: TGTGCCAGCAGCCGGACGAGGACTAGCACAGATACGCAGTATTTT
D gene: -; clone size: -; J gene: TRBJ2-7; V gene: TRBV6-1; CDR3 protein: CASSEVNGVYNSYEQYF; CDR3 DNA: TGTGCCAGCAGTGAAGTAAACGGGGTTTACAACTCCTACGAGCAGTACTTC
D gene: TRBD1; clone size: few; J gene: TRBJ1-2; V gene: TRBV25-1; CDR3 protein: CASVWTGDLGYGYTF; CDR3 DNA: TGTGCCAGCGTTTGGACAGGGGATCTCGGCTATGGCTACACCTTC
D gene: -; clone size: -; J gene: TRBJ1-1; V gene: TRBV4-3; CDR3 protein: CASSQTAGGGTEAFF; CDR3 DNA: TGCGCCAGCAGCCAGACCGCGGGGGGTGGAACTGAAGCTTTCTTT
D gene: -; clone size: -; J gene: TRBJ2-7; V gene: TRBV30; CDR3 protein: CAWKTGHSSYEQYF; CDR3 DNA: TGTGCCTGGAAAACAGGGCACAGCTCCTACGAGCAGTACTTC
D gene: TRBD2; clone size: -; J gene: TRBJ2-3; V gene: TRBV7-9; CDR3 protein: CASSLRGREVSDTQYF; CDR3 DNA: TGTGCCAGCAGCTTAAGGGGTCGGGAGGTCTCAGATACGCAGTATTTT
D gene: TRBD1; clone size: -; J gene: TRBJ1-2; V gene: TRBV29-1; CDR3 protein: CSVEDRDRGAGYYGYTF; CDR3 DNA: TGCAGCGTTGAAGATCGGGACAGGGGAGCGGGCTACTATGGCTACACCTTC
D gene: -; clone size: -; J gene: TRBJ1-1; V gene: TRBV10-1; CDR3 protein: CASSAGINTEAFF; CDR3 DNA: TGCGCCAGCAGTGCAGGAATCAACACTGAAGCTTTCTTT
D gene: -; clone size: -; J gene: TRBJ2-1; V gene: TRBV6-5; CDR3 protein: CASSYFRWGDEQFF; CDR3 DNA: TGTGCCAGCAGTTATTTCCGGTGGGGCGATGAGCAGTTCTTC
D gene: -; clone size: -; J gene: TRBJ1-2; V gene: TRBV7-8; CDR3 protein: CASSPRSIYGYTF; CDR3 DNA: TGTGCCAGCAGCCCCCGGTCTATATATGGCTACACCTTC
D gene: TRBD2; clone size: once; J gene: TRBJ2-3; V gene: TRBV30; CDR3 protein: CAWSVHTSGYTDTQYF; CDR3 DNA: TGTGCCTGGAGTGTACACACTAGCGGGTACACAGATACGCAGTATTTT
D gene: -; clone size: -; J gene: TRBJ1-1; V gene: TRBV13; CDR3 protein: CASSPRVEAFF; CDR3 DNA: TGTGCCAGCAGCCCTCGGGTTGAAGCTTTCTTT
D gene: -; clone size: -; J gene: TRBJ1-1; V gene: TRBV5-1; CDR3 protein: CASSDGRGGDAEAFF; CDR3 DNA: TGCGCCAGCAGCGACGGCAGAGGGGGTGACGCTGAAGCTTTCTTT
D gene: TRBD1; clone size: -; J gene: TRBJ2-7; V gene: TRBV5-1; CDR3 protein: CASSLVRVGTESSYEQYF; CDR3 DNA: TGCGCCAGCAGCTTGGTGCGGGTTGGGACAGAGAGCTCCTACGAGCAGTACTTC
D gene: TRBD1; clone size: -; J gene: TRBJ1-2; V gene: TRBV30; CDR3 protein: CAWRSQGAVSGYTF; CDR3 DNA: TGTGCCTGGAGGTCACAGGGGGCTGTCAGTGGCTACACCTTC
D gene: -; clone size: -; J gene: TRBJ2-5; V gene: TRBV28; CDR3 protein: CASSFQYYQETQYF; CDR3 DNA: TGTGCCAGCAGTTTTCAGTATTATCAAGAGACCCAGTACTTC
D gene: TRBD1; clone size: -; J gene: TRBJ1-5; V gene: TRBV10-3; CDR3 protein: CAISEGGGNQPQHF; CDR3 DNA: TGTGCCATCAGTGAAGGGGGCGGCAATCAGCCCCAGCATTTT
D gene: -; clone size: -; J gene: TRBJ1-5; V gene: TRBV24-1; CDR3 protein: CATSDWGGADEDQPQHF; CDR3 DNA: TGTGCCACCAGCGACTGGGGGGGCGCGGACGAAGATCAGCCCCAGCATTTT
D gene: -; clone size: -; J gene: TRBJ2-2; V gene: TRBV9; CDR3 protein: CASSDGLGAWTGELFF; CDR3 DNA: TGTGCCAGCAGCGATGGTTTGGGGGCGTGGACCGGGGAGCTGTTTTTT
D gene: TRBD2; clone size: -; J gene: TRBJ2-1; V gene: TRBV28; CDR3 protein: CASSLPGGNEQFF; CDR3 DNA: TGTGCCAGCAGTTTACCGGGAGGCAATGAGCAGTTCTTC
D gene: -; clone size: -; J gene: TRBJ2-1; V gene: TRBV4-3; CDR3 protein: CASSQDLSGTYNEQFF; CDR3 DNA: TGCGCCAGCAGCCAAGATCTAAGCGGAACCTACAATGAGCAGTTCTTC
D gene: -; clone size: -; J gene: TRBJ2-5; V gene: TRBV18; CDR3 protein: CASSPGVQETQYF; CDR3 DNA: TGTGCCAGCTCACCGGGCGTACAAGAGACCCAGTACTTC
D gene: TRBD2; clone size: -; J gene: TRBJ2-7; V gene: TRBV5-1; CDR3 protein: CASSLALPKRETGEQYF; CDR3 DNA: TGCGCCAGCAGCTTGGCACTTCCCAAGCGGGAGACGGGCGAGCAGTACTTC
D gene: TRBD2; clone size: once; J gene: TRBJ2-1; V gene: TRBV4-3; CDR3 protein: CASSQEFGVLAGGNEQFF; CDR3 DNA: TGCGCCAGCAGCCAAGAGTTTGGTGTCCTAGCGGGAGGAAATGAGCAGTTCTTC
D gene: -; clone size: once; J gene: TRBJ1-6; V gene: TRBV3-1/TRBV3-2; CDR3 protein: CASSQGTGSSYNSPLHF; CDR3 DNA: TGTGCCAGCAGCCAAGGAACAGGGAGCTCCTATAATTCACCCCTCCACTTT
D gene: -; clone size: -; J gene: TRBJ1-3; V gene: TRBV6-5; CDR3 protein: CASSYGLMAGNTIYF; CDR3 DNA: TGTGCCAGCAGTTACGGACTGATGGCTGGAAACACCATATATTTT
D gene: TRBD2; clone size: -; J gene: TRBJ2-1; V gene: TRBV11-2; CDR3 protein: CASSLDRSGRAREQFF; CDR3 DNA: TGTGCCAGCAGCTTAGATCGGAGCGGGAGGGCGAGAGAGCAGTTCTTC
D gene: TRBD1; clone size: few; J gene: TRBJ1-1; V gene: TRBV6-5; CDR3 protein: CASSFRTGYPTEAFF; CDR3 DNA: TGTGCCAGCAGTTTCAGGACAGGGTATCCCACTGAAGCTTTCTTT
D gene: -; clone size: -; J gene: TRBJ2-7; V gene: TRBV7-9; CDR3 protein: CASSLERTEPKRYEQYF; CDR3 DNA: TGTGCCAGCAGCTTAGAGAGAACCGAGCCCAAACGTTACGAGCAGTACTTC
D gene: -; clone size: few; J gene: TRBJ1-3; V gene: TRBV11-2; CDR3 protein: CASSLGAYLSSGNTIYF; CDR3 DNA: TGTGCCAGCAGCCTGGGGGCCTACCTGAGCTCTGGAAACACCATATATTTT
D gene: -; clone size: -; J gene: TRBJ2-3; V gene: TRBV7-9; CDR3 protein: CASSRADSDTQYF; CDR3 DNA: TGTGCCAGCAGCCGCGCGGACAGCGATACGCAGTATTTT
D gene: TRBD1; clone size: once; J gene: TRBJ1-2; V gene: TRBV18; CDR3 protein: CASSPLPGQGQMNYGYTF; CDR3 DNA: TGTGCCAGCTCACCCTTACCCGGACAGGGGCAAATGAACTATGGCTACACCTTC
D gene: -; clone size: -; J gene: TRBJ2-7; V gene: TRBV2; CDR3 protein: CASRAGVTYEQYF; CDR3 DNA: TGTGCCAGCCGGGCAGGGGTCACCTACGAGCAGTACTTC
D gene: -; clone size: -; J gene: TRBJ1-4; V gene: TRBV18; CDR3 protein: CASSADRPNEKLFF; CDR3 DNA: TGTGCCAGCTCCGCCGACAGGCCTAATGAAAAACTGTTTTTT
D gene: -; clone size: -; J gene: TRBJ1-5; V gene: TRBV27; CDR3 protein: CASSLFFSNQPQHF; CDR3 DNA: TGTGCCAGCAGTTTGTTCTTCAGCAATCAGCCCCAGCATTTT
D gene: -; clone size: -; J gene: TRBJ2-2; V gene: TRBV6-5; CDR3 protein: CASSYSQGAGELFF; CDR3 DNA: TGTGCCAGCAGTTACTCGCAAGGGGCCGGGGAGCTGTTTTTT
D gene: -; clone size: -; J gene: TRBJ1-5; V gene: TRBV19; CDR3 protein: CASSIRPGIQPQHF; CDR3 DNA: TGTGCCAGTAGTATTCGGCCCGGGATACAGCCCCAGCATTTT
D gene: TRBD2; clone size: -; J gene: TRBJ2-7; V gene: TRBV5-1; CDR3 protein: CASSSREGDYEQYF; CDR3 DNA: TGCGCCAGCAGCTCGCGGGAGGGCGATTACGAGCAGTACTTC
D gene: -; clone size: -; J gene: TRBJ1-1; V gene: TRBV9; CDR3 protein: CASNELTGNTEAFF; CDR3 DNA: TGTGCCAGCAACGAACTGACAGGGAACACTGAAGCTTTCTTT
D gene: TRBD1; clone size: -; J gene: TRBJ1-1; V gene: TRBV12-3/TRBV12-4; CDR3 protein: CASSQDRGTEAFF; CDR3 DNA: TGTGCCAGCAGTCAGGACAGGGGAACTGAAGCTTTCTTT
D gene: -; clone size: -; J gene: TRBJ1-5; V gene: TRBV6-2/TRBV6-3; CDR3 protein: CASSVGSRGTLSWPQHF; CDR3 DNA: TGTGCCAGCAGTGTAGGGAGCAGAGGGACTTTATCATGGCCCCAGCATTTT
D gene: TRBD1; clone size: -; J gene: TRBJ1-2; V gene: TRBV25-1; CDR3 protein: CASKGDRGNYGYTF; CDR3 DNA: TGTGCCAGCAAGGGAGACAGGGGAAACTATGGCTACACCTTC
D gene: -; clone size: -; J gene: TRBJ1-2; V gene: TRBV9; CDR3 protein: CASSLDSYGYTF; CDR3 DNA: TGTGCCAGCAGCTTGGACAGCTATGGCTACACCTTC